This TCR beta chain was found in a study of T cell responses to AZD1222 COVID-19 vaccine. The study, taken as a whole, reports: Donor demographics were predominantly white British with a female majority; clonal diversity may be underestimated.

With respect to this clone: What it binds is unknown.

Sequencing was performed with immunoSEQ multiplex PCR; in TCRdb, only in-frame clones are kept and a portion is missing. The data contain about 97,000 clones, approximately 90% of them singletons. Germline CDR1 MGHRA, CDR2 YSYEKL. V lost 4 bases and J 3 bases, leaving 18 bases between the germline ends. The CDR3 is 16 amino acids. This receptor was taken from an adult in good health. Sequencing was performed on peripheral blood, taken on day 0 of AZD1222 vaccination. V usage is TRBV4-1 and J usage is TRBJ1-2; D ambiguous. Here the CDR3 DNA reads TGCGCCAGCAGCCTCACCGAAGGACGGCTACACTATGGCTACACCTTC. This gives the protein CASSLTEGRLHYGYTF.